The clone carrying this TCR beta chain was picked up one time. The source of the sample is a study of blood T cell repertoires in COVID-19. Study information: Acute and convalescent COVID-19 samples came from the United States, Italy and Spain. PBMCs, B-cell-depleted T cells, or T cells were the source of the cDNA or gDNA that made up the material.

Original processing notes: Scientists estimated how many nucleated cells there were by amplifying reference gene primers. The method was immunoSEQ multiplex PCR; TCRdb's version includes in-frame clones alone and lacks a portion of them. The D gene and trimming were derived from the DNA, and the V and J assignments and clone size from that table. The profile shows more than 250,000 clones, 83% of them singletons. Looked up from germline, CDR1 is SGHDN and CDR2 is FVKESK. The trim removed 2 bases at V and 6 bases at J, leaving 16 bases unmatched. The CDR3 is 17 residues long. Sequencing was carried out using peripheral blood. The chain uses TRBV14 and TRBJ2-7; 7 positions agree with TRBD2. The clonotype originates from a woman between 45 and 65 years old with acute or convalescent COVID-19. The CDR3 here is CASSQPIGAGALGEQYF. The CDR3 DNA reads TGTGCCAGCAGCCAACCCATCGGGGCGGGAGCCCTCGGCGAGCAGTACTTC.